This T cell receptor (beta chain) was captured by sequencing in a study of T cell repertoires in cytomegalovirus infection. Overall study: It can be stated that public TCR beta signatures indicated CMV infection as well as a matching HLA type. Study-level findings and limits: Carriers of CMV plus the relevant HLA were identified by cumulative public TCR beta family frequency. In two of eight donors, the top clonotype was HLA-C-restricted CMV-specific.

CDR3 length: 13 amino acids. The germline V gene has CDR1 DFQATT and CDR2 SNEGSKA (reference sequence). Trimming removed 0 bases from V and 9 bases from J, with 12 bases in between. Of note for this clonotype: Its target is not known.

TCRdb independently ran MiXCR on the reads; one entry per CDR3 protein. The table shows around 350,000 distinct CDR3 sequences, with 15% to 20% occurring only once. Sequencing was done on a sample of PBMCs. This clonotype originated in a human donor in good health (CMV status not recorded). Some clones in this sample may be carry-over from other donors' samples. The chain employs TRBV20-1 and TRBJ2-1, with D tentatively TRBD2 (5 bases). Written as DNA, the CDR3 is TGCAGTGCTAGAGAACTCACCAGCGGTGAGCAGTTCTTC. Residues: CSARELTSGEQFF.